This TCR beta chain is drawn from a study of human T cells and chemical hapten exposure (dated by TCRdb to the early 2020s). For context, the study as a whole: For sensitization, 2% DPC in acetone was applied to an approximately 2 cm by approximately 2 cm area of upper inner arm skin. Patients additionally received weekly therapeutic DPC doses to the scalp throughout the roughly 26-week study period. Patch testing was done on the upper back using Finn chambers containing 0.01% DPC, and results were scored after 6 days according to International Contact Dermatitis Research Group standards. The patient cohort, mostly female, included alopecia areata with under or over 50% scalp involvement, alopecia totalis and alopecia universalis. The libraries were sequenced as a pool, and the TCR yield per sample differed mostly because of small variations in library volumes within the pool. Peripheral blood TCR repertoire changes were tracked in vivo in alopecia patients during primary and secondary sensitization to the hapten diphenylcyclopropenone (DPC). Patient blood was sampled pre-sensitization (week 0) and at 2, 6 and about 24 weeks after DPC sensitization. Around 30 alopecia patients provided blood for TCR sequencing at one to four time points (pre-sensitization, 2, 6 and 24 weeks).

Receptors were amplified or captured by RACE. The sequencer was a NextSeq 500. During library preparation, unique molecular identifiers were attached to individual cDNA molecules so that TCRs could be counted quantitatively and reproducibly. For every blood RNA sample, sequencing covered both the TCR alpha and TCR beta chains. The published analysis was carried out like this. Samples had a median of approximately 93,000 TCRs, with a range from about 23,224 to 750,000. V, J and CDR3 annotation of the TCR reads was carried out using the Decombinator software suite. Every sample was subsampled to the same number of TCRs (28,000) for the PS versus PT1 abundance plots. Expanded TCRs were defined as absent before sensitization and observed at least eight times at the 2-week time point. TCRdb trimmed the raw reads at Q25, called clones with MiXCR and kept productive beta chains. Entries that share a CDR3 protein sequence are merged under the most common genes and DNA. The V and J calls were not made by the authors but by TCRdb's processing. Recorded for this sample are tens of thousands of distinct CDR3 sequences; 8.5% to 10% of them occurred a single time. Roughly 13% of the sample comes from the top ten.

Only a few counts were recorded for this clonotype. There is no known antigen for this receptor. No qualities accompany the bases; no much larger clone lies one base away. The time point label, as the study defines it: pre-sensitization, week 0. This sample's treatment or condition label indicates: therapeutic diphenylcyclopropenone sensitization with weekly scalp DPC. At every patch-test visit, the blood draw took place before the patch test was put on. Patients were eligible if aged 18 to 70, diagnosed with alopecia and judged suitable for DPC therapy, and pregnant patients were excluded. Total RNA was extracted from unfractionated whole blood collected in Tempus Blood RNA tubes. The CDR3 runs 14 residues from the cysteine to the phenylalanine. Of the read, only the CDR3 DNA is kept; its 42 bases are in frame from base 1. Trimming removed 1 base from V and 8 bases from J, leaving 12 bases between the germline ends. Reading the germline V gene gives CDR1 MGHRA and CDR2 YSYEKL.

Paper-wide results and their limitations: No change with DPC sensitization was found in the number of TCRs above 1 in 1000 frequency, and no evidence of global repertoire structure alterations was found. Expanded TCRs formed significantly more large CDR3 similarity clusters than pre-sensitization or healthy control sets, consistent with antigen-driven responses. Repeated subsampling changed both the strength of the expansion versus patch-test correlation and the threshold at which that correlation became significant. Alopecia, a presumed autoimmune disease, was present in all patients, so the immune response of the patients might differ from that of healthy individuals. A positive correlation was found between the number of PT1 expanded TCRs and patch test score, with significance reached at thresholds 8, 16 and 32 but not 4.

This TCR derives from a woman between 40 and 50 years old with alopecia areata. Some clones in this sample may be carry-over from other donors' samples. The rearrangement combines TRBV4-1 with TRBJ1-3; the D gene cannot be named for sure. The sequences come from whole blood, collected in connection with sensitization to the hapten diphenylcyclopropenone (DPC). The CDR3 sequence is CASSQVGFRDTIYF. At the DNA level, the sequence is TGCGCCAGCAGCCAAGTGGGGTTCCGAGACACCATATATTTT.